This TCR beta chain derives from a study of blood T cell repertoires in COVID-19. Study background: Nucleic acid was either cDNA or gDNA, and it came from T cells, B-cell-depleted T cells, or PBMCs.

Measured with immunoSEQ multiplex PCR; TCRdb has only the in-frame clones, and not every one. The sample lists about 180,000 clones, around 86% occurring once. Recovered participants had two consecutive negative NP/OP PCR tests, healthcare professional clearance, or symptom resolution. Germline V gene data show CDR1 as MGHRA and CDR2 as YSYEKL. The CDR3 has 18 residues. J gave up 8 bases and V 1 base, and 12 bases lay outside the gene matches. Sample: PBMCs or T cells enriched from blood (not recorded which). This receptor was identified in a woman aged 30 to 39 who had recovered from COVID-19. The rearrangement links TRBV4-1 to TRBJ1-4; 11 bases match TRBD1. CDR3 coding DNA: TGCGCCAGCAGCCAAGTGGGGCCCGGGACAGGGGGAGACGAAAAACTGTTTTTT. It yields the protein CASSQVGPGTGGDEKLFF.